Shown below are 11 T cell receptor beta chains from a single sample sequenced in a study of monozygotic twins with inflammatory bowel disease. From its re-call of the 5' RACE reads, TCRdb lists each CDR3 protein once, without DNA. In total, the table holds approximately 150,000 distinct CDR3 sequences. Sequencing was performed on blood. These TCRs come from a human donor with ulcerative colitis or Crohn's disease, or a healthy co-twin of an affected twin (not recorded which).

The chain joins TRBV9 to TRBJ2-1. The CDR3 length is 16 residues. Germline V lookup: CDR1 SGDLS, CDR2 YYNGEE. The CDR3 protein is CASSVVGVGSYNEQFF.

The CDR3 loop is CASNSGGFSTDTQYF. V is TRBV5-1 and J is TRBJ2-3; TCRdb picks TRBD2, but there is no DNA to check that call. This CDR3 region has 15 residues. CDR1 is SGHRS and CDR2 is YFSETQ in the germline V gene.

The rearrangement uses TRBV15 and TRBJ2-7; TCRdb outputs TRBD1, but without DNA this stays unchecked. The CDR3 totals 15 residues. The germline CDR1 and CDR2 sequences are LNHNV and YYDKDF (reference sequence). CDR3 region: CATSRERGSSYEQYF.

The rearrangement joins TRBV6-2 or TRBV6-3 to TRBJ2-4; the TRBD2 assignment by TCRdb is unverifiable without DNA. Germline lookup yields CDR1 MNHEY and CDR2 SVGEGT. The length of the CDR3 is 16 residues. The chain's CDR3 is CASSRNLGEGGNIQYF.

The CDR3 sequence: CASTHWDNEEAFF. V is TRBV5-5 and J is TRBJ1-1; TCRdb's D call of TRBD1 is untestable without DNA. This CDR3 comprises 13 residues. The V gene's germline CDR1 is SGHKS and CDR2 YYEKEE (reference sequence). The complete variable domain, with remaining parts taken from reference TRBV5-5 and TRBJ1-1, reads DAGVTQSPTHLIKTRGQQVTLRCSPISGHKSVSWYQQVLGQGPQFIFQYYEKEERGRGNFPDRFSARQFPNYSSELNVNALLLGDSALYLCASTHWDNEEAFFGQGTRLTVV.

V usage is TRBV29-1 and J usage is TRBJ2-3; TCRdb names TRBD1, which stays unverified in the absence of DNA. The length of the CDR3 is 17 residues. Germline V lookup: CDR1 SQVTM, CDR2 ANQGSEA. The CDR3 sequence is CSVEGSGAGGVPDTQYF.

The V gene is TRBV6-2 or TRBV6-3, the J gene TRBJ1-6. There are 16 residues in the CDR3. In germline, CDR1 is MNHEY, CDR2 SVGEGT. This CDR3 is CASSYQRFAGNSPLHF.

V is TRBV20-1 and J is TRBJ2-7; TCRdb's D call, TRBD2, is unchecked because there is no DNA. The V gene's germline CDR1 is DFQATT and CDR2 SNEGSKA (reference sequence). This CDR3 has 13 amino acids. The CDR3 reads CSANSGGVREQYF.

V and J are TRBV12-3 or TRBV12-4 and TRBJ1-4; TCRdb indicates TRBD1, and absent DNA this call remains unverified. The CDR3 has 16 amino acids. CDR3 amino acids: CASRRRQATTNEKLFF.

The rearrangement uses TRBV7-2 and TRBJ2-2; checking the TCRdb D call of TRBD1 is not possible without DNA. The V gene's germline CDR1 is SGHTA and CDR2 FQGNSA. The CDR3 is 15 residues long. The chain's CDR3 is CASSSHRGNTGELFF.

The J gene is TRBJ2-2, the V gene TRBV5-1; the D call from TCRdb, TRBD1, cannot be confirmed without DNA. CDR1 is SGHRS and CDR2 is YFSETQ in the germline V gene. There are 15 residues in the CDR3. CDR3 residues: CASSLGQGHTGELFF.